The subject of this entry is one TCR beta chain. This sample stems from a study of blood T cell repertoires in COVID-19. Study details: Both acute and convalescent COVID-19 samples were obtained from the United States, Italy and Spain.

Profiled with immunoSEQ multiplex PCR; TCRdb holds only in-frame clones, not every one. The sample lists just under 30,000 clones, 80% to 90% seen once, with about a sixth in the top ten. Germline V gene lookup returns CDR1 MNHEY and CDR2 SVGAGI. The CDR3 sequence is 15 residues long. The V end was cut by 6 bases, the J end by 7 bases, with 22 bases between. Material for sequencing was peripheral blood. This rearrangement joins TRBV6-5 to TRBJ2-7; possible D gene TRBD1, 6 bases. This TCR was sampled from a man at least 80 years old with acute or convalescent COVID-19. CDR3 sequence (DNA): TGTGCCAGCAGCCACGATTTTAGTGGGGGCTGGGAGCAGTACTTC. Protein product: CASSHDFSGGWEQYF.